The 16 T cell receptor beta chains listed next were all sequenced from one sample in a study of blood T cell repertoires in COVID-19. Profiling relied on immunoSEQ multiplex PCR, and the TCRdb table lists in-frame clones only, not all of them. There are 180,000 or so clones in the sample; around 91% occur only once, and around 0.77% lies in the top ten. Sequencing was done on a sample of PBMCs or T cells enriched from blood (not recorded which). The origin of the receptors is a woman between 18 and 29 years old who had recovered from COVID-19.

This sequence joins TRBV2 and TRBJ2-1; 12 bases align to TRBD2. J gave up 9 bases and V 5 bases, and 5 bases lay outside the gene matches. The CDR3 is made up of 14 amino acids. The germline V gene encodes CDR1 SNHLY and CDR2 FYNNEI. CDR3 in DNA: TGTGCCAGCAGTCCTAGCGGGAGGGCCCGTGAGCAGTTCTTC. Protein product: CASSPSGRAREQFF.

This clone was detected only once. The V call is TRBV29-1, the J call TRBJ2-7; 7 bases line up with TRBD1. CDR3 length: 11 amino acids. The ends lost 6 bases at V and 6 bases at J; junction bases unmatched: 5. Per the germline V gene, CDR1 is SQVTM and CDR2 is ANQGSEA. The CDR3 coding sequence is TGCAGCGTCCTGACAGGGTCCGAGCAGTACTTC. This codes for CSVLTGSEQYF.

This rearrangement joins TRBV10-2 to TRBJ2-7, with D perhaps matching TRBD1 (5 bases). Germline CDR1 reads WSHSY; CDR2 reads SAAADI. V lost 4 bases, J lost 0 bases, and 13 bases lay in between. There are 15 residues in the CDR3. DNA of the CDR3: TGCGCCAGCAGTGGAAACAGGCCCAGCTCCTACGAGCAGTACTTC. It translates to CASSGNRPSSYEQYF.

This clone was observed a few times. The rearrangement uses TRBV19 and TRBJ1-5, with TRBD1 matching over 8 bases. V gave up 5 bases and J gave up 3 bases; unmatched junction bases: 6. The CDR3 contains 15 residues. CDR1 and CDR2 (germline): LNHDA, SQIVND (reference sequence). In nucleotides, the CDR3 is TGTGCCAGTAGTCCCGGACAGGGACCCAATCAGCCCCAGCATTTT. Amino acids: CASSPGQGPNQPQHF.

This sequence joins TRBV10-3 and TRBJ2-7; D not certain. Trimming shortened V by 6 bases and J by 3 bases, and 6 bases separated the two germline ends. Germline-derived CDR1 and CDR2 are ENHRY and SYGVKD. CDR3 length: 11 amino acids. CDR3 DNA: TGTGCCATCAGCTCTTACTACGAGCAGTACTTC. Its protein product is CAISSYYEQYF.

The J gene is TRBJ1-1, the V gene TRBV27; 9 bases agree with TRBD1. This CDR3 comprises 15 residues. V shed 6 bases, J shed 5 bases, and the junction held 10 bases outside the gene matches. Germline assignment: CDR1 MNHEY and CDR2 SMNVEV (reference sequence). This CDR3 reads CASRVTGGGWTEAFF. The CDR3 DNA is TGTGCCAGCAGGGTTACAGGGGGCGGATGGACTGAAGCTTTCTTT.

The chain recombines TRBV18 with TRBJ2-7; TRBD1 is a possible D gene (7 bases). Trimming cost V 6 bases and J 2 bases, with 14 bases left between them. The CDR3 is 14 residues long. Germline V lookup: CDR1 KGHSH, CDR2 LQKENI. CDR3 loop: CASSTAGGTYEQYF. The CDR3 DNA is TGTGCCAGCTCCACGGCAGGGGGGACCTACGAGCAGTACTTC.

The chain carries TRBV14 and TRBJ2-1; perhaps TRBD2 as D (5 bases). This CDR3 comprises 15 residues. V was shortened by 0 bases and J by 7 bases, with 13 bases between the two germline ends. Per the germline V gene, CDR1 is SGHDN and CDR2 is FVKESK. The CDR3 region is CASSQDRSSWNEQFF. The DNA for the CDR3 is TGTGCCAGCAGCCAAGATCGTTCTAGCTGGAATGAGCAGTTCTTC.

The chain uses TRBV28 and TRBJ2-7; D may be TRBD1 (5 bases). Trimming stripped 1 base from V and 4 bases from J, with 14 bases between. The germline gives CDR1 MDHEN, CDR2 SYDVKM. The CDR3 contains 15 residues. The CDR3 coding sequence is TGTGCCAGCAGTTTATTTTCCCTAGGGGCTTACGAGCAGTACTTC. Protein product: CASSLFSLGAYEQYF.

The chain employs TRBV7-2 and TRBJ2-7, with TRBD1 matching 7 bases. CDR1 is SGHTA, CDR2 FQGNSA, per germline. The length of the CDR3 is 15 residues. With 5 bases clipped from V and 0 bases from J, the junction kept 7 bases outside the gene matches. The DNA of the CDR3 is TGTGCCAGCAGCACGAGACAGGGCCTCTCCTACGAGCAGTACTTC. It specifies CASSTRQGLSYEQYF. Together with reference TRBV7-2 and TRBJ2-7, the CDR3 gives the full variable domain: GAGVSQSPSNKVTEKGKDVELRCDPISGHTALYWYRQSLGQGLEFLIYFQGNSAPDKSGLPSDRFSAERTGGSVSTLTIQRTQQEDSAVYLCASSTRQGLSYEQYFGPGTRLTVT.

The table lists this clone with a count of one. The chain carries TRBV10-2 and TRBJ2-3; 8 bases fit TRBD2. The CDR3 consists of 14 residues. Germline V gene sequence: CDR1 WSHSY, CDR2 SAAADI. V shed 6 bases and J 3 bases; nucleotides not matched to a gene: 5. In DNA, the CDR3 is TGCGCCAGCAGCCGGACTAGCTGGACAGATACGCAGTATTTT. Its translation: CASSRTSWTDTQYF.

This chain joins TRBV7-9 and TRBJ1-2; D possibly corresponds to TRBD1 (6 bases). Germline values: CDR1 SEHNR, CDR2 FQNEAQ (reference sequence). Trimming left V 0 bases short and J 0 bases short, with 14 bases between. The CDR3 length is 17 residues. The CDR3: CASSLAPRGGANYGYTF. As DNA, the CDR3 is TGTGCCAGCAGCTTAGCGCCCCGGGGGGGCGCTAACTATGGCTACACCTTC.

V and J are TRBV6-5 and TRBJ2-3; 8 bases fit TRBD1. Germline values: CDR1 MNHEY, CDR2 SVGAGI. There are 12 residues in the CDR3. After removal of 6 bases from V and 9 bases from J, the junction contained 5 bases not matched to a gene. The CDR3 coding sequence is TGTGCCAGCAGCACAGGGACAGGCACGCAGTATTTT. It encodes CASSTGTGTQYF.

This clone was detected a few times. This chain joins TRBV20-1 and TRBJ2-3; no clear D gene. V lost 6 bases to trimming and J lost 1 base, with 5 bases between them. From germline, CDR1 is DFQATT and CDR2 SNEGSKA (reference sequence). CDR3 size: 11 residues. The CDR3 bases are TGCAGTGCCGGTGGCACAGATACGCAGTATTTT. Its protein product is CSAGGTDTQYF.

A word on this clone: The junction does not match germline at one end; this may be a read error. The gene calls are TRBV18 and TRBJ2-4; tentative D call: TRBD2 (6 bases). The CDR3 sequence is 14 residues long. Germline loops: CDR1 KGHSH, CDR2 LQKENI. CDR3 region: CATMEGLAKNIQYF. CDR3 nucleotides: TGCGCCACTATGGAGGGATTAGCCAAAAACATTCAGTACTTC. The complete variable domain, with remaining parts taken from reference TRBV18 and TRBJ2-4, reads NAGVMQNPRHLVRRRGQEARLRCSPMKGHSHVYWYRQLPEEGLKFMVYLQKENIIDESGMPKERFSAEFPKEGPSILRIQQVVRGDSAAYFCATMEGLAKNIQYFGAGTRLSVL.

The chain's CDR3 is CASSFTGETEAFF. The CDR3 coding sequence is TGTGCCAGCAGCTTCACAGGGGAGACTGAAGCTTTCTTT. The chain links TRBV5-5 to TRBJ1-1; 7 nucleotides line up with TRBD1. The V gene end was trimmed by 2 bases and the J gene end by 5 bases; junction bases not matched to a gene: 3. Germline lookup yields CDR1 SGHKS and CDR2 YYEKEE (reference sequence). This CDR3 comprises 13 residues.